A selection of T cell receptor beta chains follows, all from one sample in a study of cytotoxic CD8 clonotypes in ibrutinib-treated CLL. The table came from immunoSEQ multiplex PCR; TCRdb's copy has only in-frame clones and leaves some out. The sample has 150,000 to 200,000 clones, roughly 84% seen once. This material consisted of PBMCs, taken at disease progression, from a patient treated with ibrutinib. The receptors shown here come from a human donor with chronic lymphocytic leukemia. CDR3s include the opening cysteine and the closing phenylalanine or tryptophan.

j_call: TRBJ1-2
cdr3_length: 14
v_call: TRBV2
cdr3_aa: CASSKEGQNYGYTF

j_call: TRBJ2-1
cdr3_length: 14
v_call: TRBV5-1
cdr3_aa: CASGLTSSYNEQFF

j_call: TRBJ2-7
cdr3_length: 13
v_call: TRBV11-1
cdr3_aa: CASREGRSYEQYF

j_call: TRBJ2-7
cdr3_length: 13
v_call: TRBV27
cdr3_aa: CASIALGLNEQYF

j_call: TRBJ1-1
cdr3_length: 14
v_call: TRBV7-6
cdr3_aa: CASSLITGGAEAFF

j_call: TRBJ2-1
cdr3_length: 15
v_call: TRBV30
cdr3_aa: CAWSVHGRVANEQFF

j_call: TRBJ2-7
cdr3_length: 14
v_call: TRBV21-1
cdr3_aa: CASNRTGLSYEQYF

j_call: TRBJ1-1
cdr3_length: 13
v_call: TRBV19
cdr3_aa: CASSNTGNTEAFF

j_call: TRBJ1-1
cdr3_length: 14
v_call: TRBV6-1
cdr3_aa: CASNLQGGSTEAFF

j_call: TRBJ1-5
cdr3_length: 14
v_call: TRBV7-3
cdr3_aa: CASSSKRSDQPQHF

j_call: TRBJ2-4
cdr3_length: 18
v_call: TRBV21-1
cdr3_aa: CASTPKGDTKRAKNIQYF

j_call: TRBJ1-1
cdr3_length: 13
v_call: TRBV10-3
cdr3_aa: CAISEKGATEAFF

j_call: TRBJ1-5
cdr3_length: 15
v_call: TRBV27
cdr3_aa: CASSRGWTSSQPQHF